A selection of T cell receptor beta chains follows, all from one sample in a study of blood T cell repertoires in COVID-19. Clones were read by immunoSEQ multiplex PCR, and TCRdb kept only the in-frame ones, dropping some. Of about 100,000 clones in the sample, 60% to 85% are singletons; the top ten hold about 1.8%. Sequenced: peripheral blood. These receptor sequences come from a woman aged 35 to 49 with acute or convalescent COVID-19. CDR3s include the opening cysteine and the closing phenylalanine or tryptophan. The order of the fields is clone size, D gene, V gene, J gene, CDR3 DNA, CDR3 protein. A D gene is named only where the DNA matches it firmly. Rows give clone size only sometimes, using once, few, many, or a class for an expanded clone.

>few|.|TRBV30|TRBJ2-5
TGTGCCTGGAGTGTCAACACTAGAGAGACCCAGTACTTC
CAWSVNTRETQYF
>many|.|TRBV7-3|TRBJ2-1
TGTGCCAGCAGCTTGGGGGCAAGCTCCTACAATGAGCAGTTCTTC
CASSLGASSYNEQFF
>.|.|TRBV5-6|TRBJ1-1
TGTGCCAGCAGGTCTCGGGACTCCAAAGCTTTCTTT
CASRSRDSKAFF
>.|.|TRBV28|TRBJ2-5
TGTGCCAGCAGTTTAGCCAGGCAGCAAAAAGAGACCCAGTACTTC
CASSLARQQKETQYF
>.|TRBD2|TRBV7-8|TRBJ2-1
TGTGCCAGCAGCTTGGTGAGCGGGGGCCAAGTTGGACACAATGAGCAGTTCTTC
CASSLVSGGQVGHNEQFF
>once|.|TRBV5-1|TRBJ2-3
TGCGCCAGCAGCCTTCCCGCGTCTAGCACAGATACGCAGTATTTT
CASSLPASSTDTQYF
>.|TRBD1|TRBV9|TRBJ2-3
TGTGCCAGCAGCGCTGGGACAGGAAACACAGATACGCAGTATTTT
CASSAGTGNTDTQYF
>.|.|TRBV27|TRBJ1-5
TGTGCCAGCAGTTTAACCGGGGTCGGACAGCCCCAGCATTTT
CASSLTGVGQPQHF
>many|TRBD2|TRBV5-1|TRBJ2-3
TGCGCCAGCAGCTTGGCAGGACTAGCCACAGATACGCAGTATTTT
CASSLAGLATDTQYF
>few|TRBD1|TRBV3-1/TRBV3-2|TRBJ1-1
TGTGCCAGCAGCCAAGAACAGGGGGCGGGGGCTGAAGCTTTCTTT
CASSQEQGAGAEAFF
>few|.|TRBV27|TRBJ2-3
TGTGCCAGCAGTTTCGAAACCGAGTCTGATACGCAGTATTTT
CASSFETESDTQYF
>.|.|TRBV29-1|TRBJ2-3
TGCAGCGTTGGGGGGTCCGGAGGGATTCCAGATACGCAGTATTTT
CSVGGSGGIPDTQYF
>.|TRBD1|TRBV7-6|TRBJ2-7
TGTGCCAGCTCCGCGGGACAGGGGGTACTTTACGAGCAGTACTTC
CASSAGQGVLYEQYF
>.|.|TRBV1|TRBJ1-1
TGCACCAGCAGCCAAGAAACTGAATTCACTGAAGCTTTCTTT
CTSSQETEFTEAFF
>.|.|TRBV6-4|TRBJ2-5
TGTGCCACCTCTCGCACAGGGTCCGAGACCCAGTACTTC
CATSRTGSETQYF
>.|.|TRBV5-1|TRBJ1-1
TGCGCCAGCGGATATCAGGGAAGTAGCACTGAAGCTTTCTTT
CASGYQGSSTEAFF
>many|TRBD1|TRBV5-1|TRBJ1-1
TGCGCCAGCAGCTCGGGACAGTTGAACACTGAAGCTTTCTTT
CASSSGQLNTEAFF
>.|TRBD2|TRBV3-1/TRBV3-2|TRBJ2-1
TGTGCCAGCAGCCAAGACTGGGCGGGGGGCCACAATTATGTGCAGTTCTTC
CASSQDWAGGHNYVQFF
>.|.|TRBV4-2|TRBJ2-1
TGTGCCAGCAGCCAAGGAGGAGGTGAGCAGTTCTTC
CASSQGGGEQFF
>.|.|TRBV12-3/TRBV12-4|TRBJ1-1
TGTGCCAGCACCGGACTTCGGACAGTCGAAGCTTTCTTT
CASTGLRTVEAFF
>.|TRBD1|TRBV14|TRBJ1-1
TGTGCCAGCAGCCCACTACAGGGGGCGGACACTGAAGCTTTCTTT
CASSPLQGADTEAFF
>.|TRBD1|TRBV19|TRBJ1-1
TGTGCCAGCCGGGACAGGGGCATTGAAGCTTTCTTT
CASRDRGIEAFF
>.|.|TRBV3-1/TRBV3-2|TRBJ1-4
TGTGCCAGCAGCCCCCGGCCAGGGTTAGGAAAACTGTTTTTT
CASSPRPGLGKLFF
>.|.|TRBV5-1|TRBJ2-1
TGCGCCAGCAGCGTCGGGACACAGATCGGCGATGAGCAGTTCTTC
CASSVGTQIGDEQFF
>.|TRBD1|TRBV19|TRBJ1-2
TGTGCCAGTAGTCGACAGGGGGATGGCTACACCTTC
CASSRQGDGYTF
>.|.|TRBV6-5|TRBJ2-7
TGTGCCAGCAGTAGAGGACAGGAGGGATACGAGCAGTACTTC
CASSRGQEGYEQYF
>.|.|TRBV7-9|TRBJ2-1
TGTGCCAGCAGCCCGACTAGACGGGAGCAGTTCTTC
CASSPTRREQFF
>.|.|TRBV30|TRBJ2-1
TGTGCCTGGAGAGGAAGGGGCGATGAGCAGTTCTTC
CAWRGRGDEQFF
>.|TRBD2|TRBV9|TRBJ2-4
TGTGCCAGCAGCGCCCAAGACAGGACGGGGGGGATAGCCAAAAACATTCAGTACTTC
CASSAQDRTGGIAKNIQYF
>.|.|TRBV12-3/TRBV12-4|TRBJ2-7
TGTGCCAGCAGTTTTTACTACTACGAGCAGTACTTC
CASSFYYYEQYF
>.|TRBD2|TRBV20-1|TRBJ2-5
TGCAGTGCTAGTAGGGTTTGGGGGGGACAAGAGACCCAGTACTTC
CSASRVWGGQETQYF
>.|.|TRBV9|TRBJ2-5
TGTGCCAGCAGCCTGCCGGGGTCACAAGAGACCCAGTACTTC
CASSLPGSQETQYF
>.|.|TRBV4-3|TRBJ2-3
TGCGCCAGCAGCCAAGATAGAAGCGATGGCACAGATACGCAGTATTTT
CASSQDRSDGTDTQYF
>.|.|TRBV19|TRBJ2-3
TGTGCCAGTAGTCCCGACAGGTTCACAGATACGCAGTATTTT
CASSPDRFTDTQYF
>.|.|TRBV6-2/TRBV6-3|TRBJ1-1
TGTGCCAGCAGTCGATCCCAGGGTGAAGCTTTCTTT
CASSRSQGEAFF
>.|.|TRBV3-1/TRBV3-2|TRBJ1-5
TGTGCCAGCAGCCAAGAACCGGGAGGTGTCAATCAGCCCCAGCATTTT
CASSQEPGGVNQPQHF
>.|.|TRBV3-1/TRBV3-2|TRBJ2-5
TGTGCCAGCAGCCACCAAGGGCAGGGCGGGACCCAGTACTTC
CASSHQGQGGTQYF
>.|.|TRBV19|TRBJ2-5
TGTGCCAGTAAGTCCCGGGCGGGGACCCAAGAGACCCAGTACTTC
CASKSRAGTQETQYF
>.|TRBD1|TRBV7-7|TRBJ2-1
TGTGCCAGCAGCTCGGGACAGGGGATCAGCAATGAGCAGTTCTTC
CASSSGQGISNEQFF
>.|TRBD1|TRBV6-5|TRBJ1-2
TGTGCCAGCAGCCTAGGACAGGGAAATGGCTACACCTTC
CASSLGQGNGYTF
>.|.|TRBV11-2|TRBJ1-2
TGTGCCAGCAGCTTAAACAGGGTGGGCTATGGCTACACCTTC
CASSLNRVGYGYTF
>.|TRBD2|TRBV7-7|TRBJ2-1
TGTGCCAGCAGCCTCCAACTAGCGGGGGCTAACAATGAGCAGTTCTTC
CASSLQLAGANNEQFF
>.|TRBD1|TRBV30|TRBJ1-3
TGTGCCTGGAGTGTACGGACAGGGGCGGGAAACACCATATATTTT
CAWSVRTGAGNTIYF
>.|TRBD1|TRBV3-1/TRBV3-2|TRBJ2-1
TGTGCCAGCAGCCACCGGGACAGGGGATTCAATGAGCAGTTCTTC
CASSHRDRGFNEQFF
>.|.|TRBV30|TRBJ2-4
TGTGCCTGGAGTGTACAAGGGCATCGGGGGAGGAACTTC
CAWSVQGHRGRNF
>.|TRBD2|TRBV7-2|TRBJ2-5
TGTGCCAGCAGCTTAGTAAGCCTAGCGGGGCGAGAGACCCAGTACTTC
CASSLVSLAGRETQYF
>.|TRBD1|TRBV9|TRBJ1-2
TGTGCCAGCAGTCCAGGGGGGCATGATGGCTACACCTTC
CASSPGGHDGYTF